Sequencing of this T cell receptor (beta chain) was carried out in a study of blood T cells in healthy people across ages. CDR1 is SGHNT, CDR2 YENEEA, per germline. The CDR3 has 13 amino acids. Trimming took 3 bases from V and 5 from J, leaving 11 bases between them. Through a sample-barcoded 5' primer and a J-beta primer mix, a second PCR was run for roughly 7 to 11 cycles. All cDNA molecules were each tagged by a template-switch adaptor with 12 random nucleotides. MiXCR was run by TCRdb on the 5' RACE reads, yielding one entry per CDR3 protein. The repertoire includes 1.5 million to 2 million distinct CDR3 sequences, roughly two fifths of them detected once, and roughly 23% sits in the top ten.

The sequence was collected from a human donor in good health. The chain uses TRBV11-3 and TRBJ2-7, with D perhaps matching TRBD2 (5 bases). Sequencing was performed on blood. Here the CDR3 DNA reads TGTGCCAGCAGCTTTCGGGGTCGGGACGAGCAGTACTTC. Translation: CASSFRGRDEQYF.